This T cell receptor beta chain was retrieved from a study of blood T cell repertoires in COVID-19. The participants were between about 18 and 90 years old and came from some 23 US areas. Cohorts were based on clinical histories the participants reported. Either two negative PCRs, clearance, or symptom resolution qualified Cohort 3 donors as recovered. Study processing details: By means of reference gene primer amplification, nucleated cell counts were estimated. Method: immunoSEQ multiplex PCR; TCRdb's copy keeps in-frame clones and lacks some. V, J and clone size reflect that table, while D and trimming were determined from the DNA. The table lists some 250,000 clones, roughly 88% of them singletons, with approximately 2% in the top ten. The germline V and J ends were trimmed by 0 bases and 8 bases, with 14 bases remaining between them. The CDR3 spans 15 residues. Germline lookup yields CDR1 MNHEY and CDR2 SMNVEV (reference sequence).

The chain has TRBV27 and TRBJ2-1; weak D call: TRBD2 (5 bases). The TCR comes from a woman aged 50 to 60 who had recovered from COVID-19. Sequencing input: PBMCs or T cells enriched from blood (not recorded which). CDR3 sequence reads: CASSLSASSLDEQFF. In nucleotides, the CDR3 is TGTGCCAGCAGTTTATCGGCTAGCAGTCTAGATGAGCAGTTCTTC.